The rows below give T cell receptor beta chains drawn from one sample of a study of blood T cell repertoires in COVID-19. Some clones are missing from TCRdb's copy, which holds only in-frame ones; the method was immunoSEQ multiplex PCR. In the table there are under 200,000 clones, around 80% of which are singletons. The material sequenced was peripheral blood. The receptor source for this set is a man between 60 and 70 years old with acute or convalescent COVID-19. Each CDR3 is given with its conserved first and last residue. The D gene is left open where the match is weak. The listing skips clone size in some rows; elsewhere it reads once, few, many or a size class.

J: TRBJ1-6
V: TRBV11-2
D: -
size: -
CDR3: CASTFSLYYNSPLHF
DNA: TGTGCCAGCACCTTTTCGTTGTACTATAATTCACCCCTCCACTTT

J: TRBJ1-5
V: TRBV5-1
D: -
size: -
CDR3: CASSLAGGSNQPQHF
DNA: TGCGCCAGCAGCTTGGCCGGGGGGAGCAATCAGCCCCAGCATTTT

J: TRBJ1-3
V: TRBV9
D: -
size: -
CDR3: CASSPESSGNTIYF
DNA: TGTGCCAGCAGCCCGGAGAGCTCTGGAAACACCATATATTTT

J: TRBJ1-1
V: TRBV10-2
D: -
size: few
CDR3: CATRVGVTEAFF
DNA: TGCGCCACCAGGGTAGGAGTCACTGAAGCTTTCTTT

J: TRBJ2-7
V: TRBV19
D: -
size: -
CDR3: CASSHRENYEQYF
DNA: TGTGCCAGTAGCCACAGGGAAAACTACGAGCAGTACTTC

J: TRBJ1-2
V: TRBV30
D: TRBD1
size: -
CDR3: CAWSVRTGPYGYTF
DNA: TGTGCCTGGAGTGTGCGGACAGGGCCGTATGGCTACACCTTC

J: TRBJ1-1
V: TRBV5-6
D: -
size: -
CDR3: CASSLWTGEAFF
DNA: TGTGCCAGCAGCCTATGGACTGGGGAAGCTTTCTTT

J: TRBJ1-2
V: TRBV6-5
D: -
size: -
CDR3: CASSYSEANYGYTF
DNA: TGTGCCAGCAGTTACTCTGAGGCTAACTATGGCTACACCTTC

J: TRBJ1-5
V: TRBV5-8
D: -
size: -
CDR3: CASSPWGDSNQPQHF
DNA: TGTGCCAGCAGCCCCTGGGGGGATAGCAATCAGCCCCAGCATTTT

J: TRBJ1-1
V: TRBV30
D: TRBD1
size: -
CDR3: CAWRATGAPNTEAFF
DNA: TGTGCCTGGAGGGCGACAGGGGCCCCGAACACTGAAGCTTTCTTT

J: TRBJ1-1
V: TRBV10-2
D: -
size: -
CDR3: CASSDGGGMNTEAFF
DNA: TGCGCCAGCAGTGATGGGGGAGGAATGAACACTGAAGCTTTCTTT

J: TRBJ2-1
V: TRBV2
D: -
size: once
CDR3: CASTLGGSNEQFF
DNA: TGTGCCAGCACATTGGGGGGAAGCAATGAGCAGTTCTTC

J: TRBJ1-2
V: TRBV27
D: TRBD1
size: -
CDR3: CASSLQGAANYGYTF
DNA: TGTGCCAGCAGTTTACAGGGGGCAGCTAACTATGGCTACACCTTC

J: TRBJ2-7
V: TRBV5-1
D: -
size: once
CDR3: CASSLEREQYF
DNA: TGCGCCAGCAGCTTGGAGCGCGAGCAGTACTTC

J: TRBJ2-7
V: TRBV29-1
D: TRBD1
size: -
CDR3: CSVFGQASSYEQYF
DNA: TGCAGCGTCTTTGGACAGGCCAGCTCCTACGAGCAGTACTTC

J: TRBJ2-7
V: TRBV19
D: TRBD1
size: -
CDR3: CASSAYPGTATYEQYF
DNA: TGTGCCAGTAGTGCCTACCCCGGGACAGCAACCTACGAGCAGTACTTC